The 18 T cell receptor beta chains below all came from one sample that was sequenced in a study of T cells after yellow fever vaccination. One entry per CDR3 protein, called by TCRdb with MiXCR from the 5' RACE reads. The sample lists 310,000 or so distinct CDR3 sequences; about 3.5% were seen once. The sequencing here drew on PBMCs, taken on the day of the yellow fever booster vaccination. The receptors were sampled from a man aged 18-30 years who received the YFV17D yellow fever vaccine.

In DNA form, the CDR3 reads TGTGCCAGCAGCTTTAGTGCAAGGGCTAACTATGGCTACACCTTC. Translating it yields CASSFSARANYGYTF. This rearrangement joins TRBV7-2 to TRBJ1-2; D is unresolved. CDR3 size: 15 residues. Looked up from germline, CDR1 is SGHTA and CDR2 is FQGNSA. Between the trimmed V and J ends, which lost 3 bases and 0 bases, there was a span of 11 bases.

This clonotype was seen repeatedly, ten times or more. CDR3 region: CASSDRLTNEKLFF. CDR3 DNA sequence: TGTGCCAGCAGTGACAGACTAACTAATGAAAAACTGTTTTTT. The rearrangement uses TRBV25-1 and TRBJ1-4, with D unresolved. The CDR3 length is 14 residues. Deletions cut 3 bases from V and 1 base from J, with 6 bases between. The V gene's germline CDR1 is MGHDK and CDR2 SYGVNS.

This clonotype occurred a few times. This chain joins TRBV20-1 and TRBJ2-7; perhaps D is TRBD1 or TRBD2 (6 bases each). Germline V gene lookup returns CDR1 DFQATT and CDR2 SNEGSKA (reference sequence). This CDR3 has 13 amino acids. Trimming removed 3 bases at V and 3 bases at J, with 12 bases between. CDR3 sequence: CSARGGSFYEQYF. In DNA, the CDR3 is TGCAGTGCTAGGGGGGGCTCATTCTACGAGCAGTACTTC.

The chain has TRBV11-1 and TRBJ1-5, with D unclear. Germline V CDR1 and CDR2: SGHAT, FQDESV (reference sequence). The V and J ends lost 2 bases and 7 bases respectively, with 9 bases between them. The CDR3 contains 13 residues. The DNA of the CDR3 is TGTGCCAGCAGCTTACGGACCGGGCAGCCCCAGCATTTT. This encodes CASSLRTGQPQHF.

The CDR3 protein is CAWSALGFTDTQYF. CDR3 bases: TGTGCCTGGAGTGCGCTTGGGTTTACAGATACGCAGTATTTT. The chain is built from TRBV30 and TRBJ2-3; D gene uncertain. Germline values: CDR1 GTSNPN, CDR2 SVGIG (reference sequence). Trimming removed 1 base from V and 3 bases from J, with 11 bases in between. The CDR3 is made up of 14 amino acids.

This clonotype was found a few times. The CDR3 DNA is TGCGCCAGCAGCCAAGATACAGGGGGTAAGGGGACTGAAGCTTTCTTT. The encoded protein is CASSQDTGGKGTEAFF. V is TRBV4-3 and J is TRBJ1-1, with 8 nucleotides matching TRBD1. CDR1 is LGHNA, CDR2 YSLEER, per germline. CDR3 length equals 16 residues. Trimming cost V 0 bases and J 5 bases; bases outside gene matches: 8.

This clonotype was counted a few times. The V gene is TRBV7-9, the J gene TRBJ1-2, with TRBD1 identical over 7 bases. The germline V gene has CDR1 SEHNR and CDR2 FQNEAQ (reference sequence). This CDR3 contains 15 residues. J was trimmed by 0 bases and V by 3 bases; bases with no gene match: 4. CDR3 sequence reads: CASSLPGGANYGYTF. In DNA form, the CDR3 reads TGTGCCAGCAGCTTGCCAGGGGGAGCTAACTATGGCTACACCTTC.

The sample holds a few counts of this clonotype. The chain joins TRBV7-2 to TRBJ2-1, with D perhaps matching TRBD1 (5 bases). The CDR3 is 13 residues long. Germline lookup yields CDR1 SGHTA and CDR2 FQGNSA. Trimming took off 6 bases at V and 7 bases at J, with 13 bases between the two ends. The CDR3 region is CASSQTRDNEQFF. The CDR3 DNA is TGTGCCAGCAGTCAGACCAGGGATAATGAGCAGTTCTTC.

This clonotype has a count of ten or more. The DNA of the CDR3 is TGCAGTGCTAGACTAGGAACGAATACGCAGTATTTT. Translating it yields CSARLGTNTQYF. The chain employs TRBV20-1 and TRBJ2-3; unclear D gene. This CDR3 comprises 12 residues. Germline V lookup: CDR1 DFQATT, CDR2 SNEGSKA (reference sequence). V was pared by 2 bases and J by 7 bases, with 10 bases between.

This clonotype was found many times. The chain links TRBV11-2 to TRBJ1-3, with D unresolved. The V end lost 4 bases, the J end lost 2 bases, and 15 bases lay between the germline ends. CDR1 and CDR2 (germline): SGHAT, FQNNGV. This CDR3 spans 16 amino acids. The CDR3 spells CASSSLGRGTGNTIYF. The CDR3 DNA reads as TGTGCCAGCAGCTCCCTGGGCCGAGGGACTGGAAACACCATATATTTT. Together with reference TRBV11-2 and TRBJ1-3, the CDR3 gives the full variable domain: EAGVAQSPRYKIIEKRQSVAFWCNPISGHATLYWYQQILGQGPKLLIQFQNNGVVDDSQLPKDRFSAERLKGVDSTLKIQPAKLEDSAVYLCASSSLGRGTGNTIYFGEGSWLTVV.

This rearrangement joins TRBV3-1 to TRBJ1-5; no clear D gene. Germline CDR1 is LGHDT and CDR2 is YNNKEL (reference sequence). Between the trimmed V and J ends, which lost 4 bases and 7 bases, there was a span of 17 bases. The CDR3 sequence is 15 residues long. The CDR3: CASSPLWGKVQPQHF. CDR3 sequence (DNA): TGTGCCAGCAGCCCCCTGTGGGGAAAGGTGCAGCCCCAGCATTTT.

The rearrangement uses TRBV20-1 and TRBJ2-3, with 7 bases that match TRBD2. In germline, CDR1 is DFQATT, CDR2 SNEGSKA (reference sequence). CDR3 length equals 15 residues. J gave up 5 bases and V 0 bases, and 8 bases lay outside the gene matches. The chain's CDR3 is CSARESAGEGDTQYF. The CDR3 nucleotides read TGCAGTGCTAGAGAATCGGCGGGGGAAGGAGATACGCAGTATTTT.

The chain uses TRBV4-1 and TRBJ2-7; D gene uncertain. V was cut by 1 base and J by 4 bases, with 11 bases left in between. Germline CDR1 and CDR2: MGHRA and YSYEKL. The CDR3 sequence is 14 residues long. The CDR3 loop reads CASSQVLPDYEQYV. In DNA, the CDR3 is TGCGCCAGCAGCCAAGTTTTACCAGATTACGAGCAGTACGTC.

This clonotype was counted at least ten times. V usage is TRBV20-1 and J usage is TRBJ2-3; unclear D gene. This CDR3 has 12 amino acids. Trimming removed 1 base at V and 3 bases at J, with 5 bases between. The V gene's germline CDR1 is DFQATT and CDR2 SNEGSKA (reference sequence). CDR3 in amino acids: CSARVRTDTQYF. The CDR3 DNA reads as TGCAGTGCTAGAGTACGGACAGATACGCAGTATTTT.

Many counts were recorded for this clonotype. The V call is TRBV6-5, the J call TRBJ1-3; tentatively, D is TRBD1 (5 bases). Germline values: CDR1 MNHEY, CDR2 SVGAGI. V was clipped by 8 bases and J by 2 bases, with 10 bases between them. The CDR3 runs 13 residues. The DNA of the CDR3 is TGTGCCAGCGCCCTGGGGGCTGGAAACACCATATATTTT. It specifies CASALGAGNTIYF.

The chain joins TRBV20-1 to TRBJ2-7; TRBD2 might be the D (5 bases). CDR3 length equals 12 residues. CDR1 is DFQATT, CDR2 SNEGSKA, per germline (reference sequence). The V end was cut by 8 bases, the J end by 5 bases, with 16 bases between. The CDR3 loop reads CSTTGTRDEQYV. CDR3 DNA sequence: TGCAGTACTACGGGAACACGAGACGAGCAGTACGTC.

This rearrangement joins TRBV23-1 to TRBJ2-7; D is unclear. TRBV23-1 is identified as an open reading frame with a role that is uncertain. There are 15 residues in the CDR3. V was trimmed by 3 bases and J by 1 base, leaving 13 bases between them. DNA for the CDR3: TGCGCCAGCAGTCAGCTCTCAACAGTTTCCTACGAGCAGTACGTC. Protein: CASSQLSTVSYEQYV.

This clonotype came up many times. The V call is TRBV7-8, the J call TRBJ1-2; D gene unclear. Germline loops: CDR1 SGHVS, CDR2 FQNEAQ. The CDR3 runs 14 residues. V gave up 4 bases and J gave up 6 bases, with 15 bases separating them. This chain's CDR3 is CASSWRPRGDGYTF. CDR3 sequence (DNA): TGTGCCAGCAGCTGGCGGCCAAGAGGAGATGGCTACACCTTC.